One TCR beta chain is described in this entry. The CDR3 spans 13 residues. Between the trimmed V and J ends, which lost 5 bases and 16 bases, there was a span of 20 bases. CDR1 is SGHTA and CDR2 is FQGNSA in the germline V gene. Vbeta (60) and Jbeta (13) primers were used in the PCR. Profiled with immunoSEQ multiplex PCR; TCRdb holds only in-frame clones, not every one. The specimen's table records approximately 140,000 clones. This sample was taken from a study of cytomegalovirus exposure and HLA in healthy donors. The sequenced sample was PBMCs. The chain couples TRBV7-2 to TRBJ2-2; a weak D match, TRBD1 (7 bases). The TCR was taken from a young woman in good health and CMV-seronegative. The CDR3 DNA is TGTGCCAGCAGCAACGGACTAATGACAGGGAAGTTTTTT. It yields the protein CASSNGLMTGKFF.